The 3 T cell receptor beta chains presented below share a single source sample, sequenced in a study of T cell responses to AZD1222 COVID-19 vaccine. Repertoires were generated with immunoSEQ multiplex PCR, while TCRdb's copy carries only in-frame clones and drops some. Here the sample spans about 190,000 clones, roughly 92% being singletons. The starting material was peripheral blood, obtained on day 0 of AZD1222 vaccination. The receptors come from an adult in good health.

The genes are TRBV12-3 or TRBV12-4 and TRBJ1-1; possibly TRBD1 for D (6 bases). With 7 bases removed from V and 1 base from J, the gap between germline ends came to 10 bases. The CDR3 runs 13 residues. The CDR3 DNA follows: TGTGCCAGCACCCGAGGGGGGAACACTGAAGCTTTCTTT. Its translation: CASTRGGNTEAFF.

The CDR3: CASSPVLDSDTQYF. The CDR3 bases are TGTGCCAGCAGCCCCGTACTAGATTCAGATACGCAGTATTTT. The chain uses TRBV6-5 and TRBJ2-3; perhaps TRBD2 as D (5 bases). The V and J ends lost 6 bases and 4 bases respectively, with 14 bases between them. Germline lookup yields CDR1 MNHEY and CDR2 SVGAGI. The CDR3 spans 14 residues.

Of note for this clone: An end of the junction differs from the germline gene, which may be a read error. This chain connects TRBV7-9 to TRBJ1-2; D may be TRBD1 (5 bases). The CDR3 runs to 12 residues. Germline loops: CDR1 SEHNR, CDR2 FQNEAQ (reference sequence). The CDR3 DNA is TGTGCCAGCTGGGGGGATCTTTATGGCTTCACCTTC. This gives the protein CASWGDLYGFTF.